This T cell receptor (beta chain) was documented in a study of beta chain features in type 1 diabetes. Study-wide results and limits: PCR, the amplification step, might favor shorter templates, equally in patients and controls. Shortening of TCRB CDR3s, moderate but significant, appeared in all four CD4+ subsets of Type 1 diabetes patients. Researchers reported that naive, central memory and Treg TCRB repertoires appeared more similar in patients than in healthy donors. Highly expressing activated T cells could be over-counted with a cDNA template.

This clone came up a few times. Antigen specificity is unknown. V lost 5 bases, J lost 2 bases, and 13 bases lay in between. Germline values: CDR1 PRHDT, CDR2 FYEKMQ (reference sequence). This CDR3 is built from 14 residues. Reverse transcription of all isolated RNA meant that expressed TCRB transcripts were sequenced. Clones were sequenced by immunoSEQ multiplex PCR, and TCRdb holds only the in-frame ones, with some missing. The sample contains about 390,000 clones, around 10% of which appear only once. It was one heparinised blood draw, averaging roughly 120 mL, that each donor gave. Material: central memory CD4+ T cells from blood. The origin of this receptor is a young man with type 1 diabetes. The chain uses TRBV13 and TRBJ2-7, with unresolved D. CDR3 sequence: CASSPRRRTYEQYF. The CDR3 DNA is TGTGCCAGCAGCCCCCGACGGCGTACCTACGAGCAGTACTTC. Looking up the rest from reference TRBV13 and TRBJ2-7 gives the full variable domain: AAGVIQSPRHLIKEKRETATLKCYPIPRHDTVYWYQQGPGQDPQFLISFYEKMQSDKGSIPDRFSAQQFSDYHSELNMSSLELGDSALYFCASSPRRRTYEQYFGPGTRLTVT.